Sequencing of this T cell receptor beta chain was carried out in a study of CD8+CD57+ T cells in acquired aplastic anemia. At the level of the study: Across the sorted CD4+ and CD8+ cells, DNA amounts averaged roughly 3.5 ug. Study-level results: Patients and controls had in common twenty-nine CD8+ CDR3 sequences.

Both TCR beta VDJ combination and CDR3 sequence profiling were carried out. Genomic DNA was the template for this profiling. TCRdb processed the reads anew with MiXCR; each CDR3 protein has one entry. The sample holds about 200,000 distinct CDR3 sequences; approximately 51% are singletons and the top ten take around 20%. As for this clonotype: Its matching antigen is unknown.

The authors sequenced patients whose flow cytometry had shown CD8+CD57+ cell expansion. Sequencing was performed on sorted CD4+, CD8+, or CD8+CD57+ T cells (not recorded which) from PBMCs. The source of this sequence is a human donor with aplastic anemia.

CDR3 region: CASSLLAGARGNEQFF. As DNA, the CDR3 is TGTGCCAGCAGCTTACTAGCGGGGGCCCGGGGGAATGAGCAGTTCTTC. The chain uses TRBV5-6 and TRBJ2-1; 11 nucleotides line up with TRBD2. Germline CDR1 is SGHDT and CDR2 is YYEEEE. The CDR3 extends over 16 amino acids. V trimming: 2 bases; J trimming: 7 bases; junction bases outside the gene matches: 8.